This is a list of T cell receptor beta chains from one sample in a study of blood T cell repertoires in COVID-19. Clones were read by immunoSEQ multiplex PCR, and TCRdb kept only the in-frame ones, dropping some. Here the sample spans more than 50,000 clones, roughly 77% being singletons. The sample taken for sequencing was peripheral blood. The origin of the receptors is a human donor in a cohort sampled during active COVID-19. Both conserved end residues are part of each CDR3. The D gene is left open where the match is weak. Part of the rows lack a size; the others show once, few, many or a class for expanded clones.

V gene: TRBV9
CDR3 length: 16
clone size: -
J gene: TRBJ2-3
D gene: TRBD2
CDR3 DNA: TGTGCCAGCAGCGTAGGGACTAGCGGAATCACAGATACGCAGTATTTT
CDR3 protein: CASSVGTSGITDTQYF

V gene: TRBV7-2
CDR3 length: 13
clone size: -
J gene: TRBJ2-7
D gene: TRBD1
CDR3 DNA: TGTGCCAGCAGAGACACAGGGGTCTACGAGCAGTACTTC
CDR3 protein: CASRDTGVYEQYF

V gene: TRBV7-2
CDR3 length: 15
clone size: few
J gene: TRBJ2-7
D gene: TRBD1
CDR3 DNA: TGTGCCAGCAGCCCGAGGGACAGGGGGCCCTACGAGCAGTACTTC
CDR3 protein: CASSPRDRGPYEQYF

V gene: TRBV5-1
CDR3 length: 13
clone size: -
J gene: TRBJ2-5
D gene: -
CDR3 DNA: TGCGCCAGCAGCTTGAACTTTGGTGAGACCCAGTACTTC
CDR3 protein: CASSLNFGETQYF

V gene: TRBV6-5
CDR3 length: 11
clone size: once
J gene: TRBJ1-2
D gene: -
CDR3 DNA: TGTGCCATCTCGGGGTCGCTTGGCTACACCTTC
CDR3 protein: CAISGSLGYTF

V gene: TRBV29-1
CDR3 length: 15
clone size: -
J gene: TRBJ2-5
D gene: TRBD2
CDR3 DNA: TGCAGCGTTGACCTGCTAGCGGAAAGCCAAGAGACCCAGTACTTC
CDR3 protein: CSVDLLAESQETQYF

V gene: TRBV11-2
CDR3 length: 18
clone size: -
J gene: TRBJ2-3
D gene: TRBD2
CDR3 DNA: TGTGCCAGCAGCCCCTGGGGTCTAGCGGGAGGAGGCACAGATACGCAGTATTTT
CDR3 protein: CASSPWGLAGGGTDTQYF

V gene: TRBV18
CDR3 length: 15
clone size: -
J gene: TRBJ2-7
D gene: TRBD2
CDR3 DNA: TGTGCCAGCTCACGACTAGCGGGGAACCTATACGAGCAGTACTTC
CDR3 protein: CASSRLAGNLYEQYF

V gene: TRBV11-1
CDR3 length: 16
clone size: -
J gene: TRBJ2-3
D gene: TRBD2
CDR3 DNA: TGTGCCAGCAGCTCCAGGTCGGGAGGAGCACAAAATACGCAGTATTTT
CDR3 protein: CASSSRSGGAQNTQYF

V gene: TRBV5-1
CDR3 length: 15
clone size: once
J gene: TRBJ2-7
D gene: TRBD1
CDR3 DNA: TGCGCCAGCAGCTCCCGGGACAGGGTAACCTACGAGCAGTACTTC
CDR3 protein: CASSSRDRVTYEQYF

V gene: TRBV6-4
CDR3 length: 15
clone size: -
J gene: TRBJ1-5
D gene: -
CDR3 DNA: TGTGCCAGGCCCCAAGATTCGGGGACAAATCAGCCCCAGCATTTT
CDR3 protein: CARPQDSGTNQPQHF

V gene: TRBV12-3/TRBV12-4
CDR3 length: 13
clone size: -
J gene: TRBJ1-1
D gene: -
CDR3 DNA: TGTGCCAGCACCCAGGGGATGAACACTGAAGCTTTCTTT
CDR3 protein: CASTQGMNTEAFF

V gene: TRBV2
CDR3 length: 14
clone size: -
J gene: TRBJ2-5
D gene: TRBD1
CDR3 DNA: TGTGCCAGCAGTGCTGACAGGGGGAGAGAGACCCAGTACTTC
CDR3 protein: CASSADRGRETQYF

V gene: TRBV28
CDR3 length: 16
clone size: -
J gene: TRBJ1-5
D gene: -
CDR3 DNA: TGTGCCAGCAGTTCGCGACAGGTAGATAGCAATCAGCCCCAGCATTTT
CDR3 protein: CASSSRQVDSNQPQHF